The next 21 T cell receptor beta chains were all read from a single sample in a study of T cell responses to AZD1222 COVID-19 vaccine. The protocol was immunoSEQ multiplex PCR, while the TCRdb copy is restricted to in-frame clones and leaves out a portion. Of roughly 96,000 clones in the sample, over 75% were seen once. The source material was peripheral blood, sampled 28 days after the second AZD1222 dose. All receptors come from an adult who received the AZD1222 COVID-19 vaccine.

This clone was recorded once. The chain links TRBV30 to TRBJ2-5; D is undetermined. The CDR3 contains 15 residues. Trimming stripped 5 bases from V and 4 bases from J, with 20 bases between. Germline V lookup: CDR1 GTSNPN, CDR2 SVGIG (reference sequence). Here the CDR3 reads CAWGPGRRTRETQYF. As DNA, the CDR3 is TGTGCCTGGGGGCCCGGGCGTCGGACCCGAGAGACCCAGTACTTC.

This chain joins TRBV7-3 and TRBJ2-1, with D possibly called TRBD1 or TRBD2 (5 bases each). CDR3 length: 14 amino acids. V lost 5 bases, J lost 3 bases, and 11 bases lay in between. Per germline, CDR1 SGHTA and CDR2 FQGTGA. The CDR3 nucleotides are TGTGCCAGCAGCAGGGGCGGACTCTACAATGAGCAGTTCTTC. As protein: CASSRGGLYNEQFF.

The rearrangement joins TRBV7-8 to TRBJ2-5; D gene ambiguous. Between the trimmed V and J ends, which lost 5 bases and 3 bases, there was a span of 13 bases. Germline assignment: CDR1 SGHVS and CDR2 FQNEAQ. This CDR3 is built from 14 residues. CDR3 DNA sequence: TGTGCCAGCAGCCTAACAGTGATTAAAGAGACCCAGTACTTC. This codes for CASSLTVIKETQYF.

The gene calls are TRBV18 and TRBJ2-7; TRBD2 matches 8 bases. Germline V gives CDR1 KGHSH, CDR2 LQKENI. The CDR3 totals 17 residues. V lost 3 bases and J lost 3; bases outside the gene matches: 13. CDR3 protein: CASSPPAGASGGYEQYF. CDR3 DNA: TGTGCCAGCTCACCCCCAGCAGGGGCCAGCGGGGGCTACGAGCAGTACTTC.

The chain links TRBV28 to TRBJ1-1; 7 positions match TRBD1. V gave up 3 bases and J gave up 4 bases; unmatched junction bases: 8. CDR3 length equals 15 residues. CDR1 and CDR2 (germline): MDHEN, SYDVKM. CDR3 amino acids: CASSLGGGEGTEAFF. The CDR3 DNA reads TGTGCCAGCAGTTTGGGAGGGGGCGAGGGCACTGAAGCTTTCTTT.

V gene TRBV6-4 combines with J gene TRBJ1-3; D is unclear. V was clipped by 8 bases and J by 4 bases, with 12 bases between them. Germline CDR1 and CDR2: MRHNA and SNTAGT. This CDR3 has 13 amino acids. The CDR3 DNA reads as TGTGCCAGCGCCTTGGAGTCCGGAAACACCATATATTTT. Its translation is CASALESGNTIYF.

The rearrangement joins TRBV7-3 to TRBJ1-1; the D is unclear. Germline-derived CDR1 and CDR2 are SGHTA and FQGTGA. The CDR3 runs to 13 residues. Trimming pared 2 bases from V and 1 base from J, leaving 5 bases between. The CDR3 sequence is CASSLATNTEAFF. DNA of the CDR3: TGTGCCAGCAGCTTAGCGACGAACACTGAAGCTTTCTTT.

In DNA form, the CDR3 reads TGTGCCAGTAGTTCCCGGGACAGGAACACTGAAGCTTTCTTT. It codes for CASSSRDRNTEAFF. The rearrangement uses TRBV19 and TRBJ1-1; TRBD1 matches 7 bases. In germline, CDR1 is LNHDA, CDR2 SQIVND (reference sequence). This CDR3 comprises 14 residues. The J segment lost 1 base and the V segment lost 5 bases, leaving 4 bases of the junction unmatched.

The chain joins TRBV30 to TRBJ1-5; D perhaps matches TRBD1 (5 bases). With 1 base removed from V and 5 bases from J, the gap between germline ends came to 9 bases. The germline CDR1 and CDR2 sequences are GTSNPN and SVGIG (reference sequence). The CDR3 length is 13 residues. The chain's CDR3 is CAWSGGGYQPQHF. The CDR3 DNA is TGTGCCTGGAGTGGGGGGGGGTATCAGCCCCAGCATTTT.

CDR3 protein: CASSSPTRRETQYF. The CDR3 coding sequence is TGTGCCAGCAGCTCCCCGACTAGGCGCGAGACCCAGTACTTC. The chain joins TRBV11-2 to TRBJ2-5; D possibly corresponds to TRBD2 (6 bases). V lost 4 bases to trimming and J lost 5 bases, with 14 bases between them. The germline CDR1 and CDR2 sequences are SGHAT and FQNNGV. The CDR3 is 14 amino acids. The whole variable domain, filled in from reference TRBV11-2 and TRBJ2-5, reads EAGVAQSPRYKIIEKRQSVAFWCNPISGHATLYWYQQILGQGPKLLIQFQNNGVVDDSQLPKDRFSAERLKGVDSTLKIQPAKLEDSAVYLCASSSPTRRETQYFGPGTRLLVL.

V gene TRBV4-1 combines with J gene TRBJ1-3; D call uncertain. V was clipped by 3 bases and J by 0 bases, with 9 bases between them. Germline CDR1 and CDR2: MGHRA and YSYEKL. The CDR3 has 15 amino acids. Here the CDR3 DNA reads TGCGCCAGCAGCCAGGCGCAGAGCTCTGGAAACACCATATATTTT. It yields the protein CASSQAQSSGNTIYF.

This clone occurred once. The chain links TRBV18 to TRBJ2-5; the D gene is possibly TRBD1 (6 bases). The ends were cut back, 3 bases at V and 3 bases at J, with 11 bases in the middle. Germline lookup yields CDR1 KGHSH and CDR2 LQKENI. The CDR3 runs 14 residues. The CDR3 is CASSPNYREETQYF. The CDR3 DNA sequence: TGTGCCAGCTCACCGAATTACAGGGAAGAGACCCAGTACTTC. Filled out from reference TRBV18 and TRBJ2-5, the complete variable domain reads NAGVMQNPRHLVRRRGQEARLRCSPMKGHSHVYWYRQLPEEGLKFMVYLQKENIIDESGMPKERFSAEFPKEGPSILRIQQVVRGDSAAYFCASSPNYREETQYFGPGTRLLVL.

This clone came up once. The V gene is TRBV4-1, the J gene TRBJ2-3; D ambiguous. The ends were cut back, 1 base at V and 2 bases at J, with 7 bases in the middle. Germline V gene sequence: CDR1 MGHRA, CDR2 YSYEKL. There are 14 residues in the CDR3. The CDR3 coding sequence is TGCGCCAGCAGCCAAGGAGGAACCACAGATACGCAGTATTTT. Amino acid sequence: CASSQGGTTDTQYF.

The sample holds a few counts of this clone. A junction boundary mismatches the germline segment, possibly from a read error. The CDR3 nucleotides are TGTGCCAGCAGCTTAACCGGACTAGCGGGAGCTACTTTC. Its translation: CASSLTGLAGATF. The rearrangement links TRBV7-3 to TRBJ2-7; the match to TRBD2 covers 13 bases. The CDR3 is made up of 13 amino acids. The germline V gene encodes CDR1 SGHTA and CDR2 FQGTGA. Supplemented by reference TRBV7-3 and TRBJ2-7, the full variable domain reads GAGVSQTPSNKVTEKGKYVELRCDPISGHTALYWYRQSLGQGPEFLIYFQGTGAADDSGLPNDRFFAVRPEGSVSTLKIQRTERGDSAVYLCASSLTGLAGATFGPGTRLTVT.

The chain combines TRBV19 with TRBJ1-2; no reliable D call. The CDR3 is 13 residues long. Deletions cut 5 bases from V and 4 bases from J, with 11 bases between. Looked up from germline, CDR1 is LNHDA and CDR2 is SQIVND (reference sequence). The CDR3 bases are TGTGCCAGTAGTCCCGGCGGCATCTATGGCTACACCTTC. It specifies CASSPGGIYGYTF. Variable domain in full (rest from reference TRBV19 and TRBJ1-2): DGGITQSPKYLFRKEGQNVTLSCEQNLNHDAMYWYRQDPGQGLRLIYYSQIVNDFQKGDIAEGYSVSREKKESFPLTVTSAQKNPTAFYLCASSPGGIYGYTFGSGTRLTVV.

J is TRBJ2-7 and V is TRBV27; TRBD2 matches 7 bases. Germline CDR1 is MNHEY and CDR2 is SMNVEV (reference sequence). This CDR3 contains 15 residues. V lost 2 bases to trimming and J lost 0 bases; unmatched junction nucleotides: 4. As DNA, the CDR3 is TGTGCCAGCAGTTTAGGGCGGGGGTCCTCCTACGAGCAGTACTTC. Translating it yields CASSLGRGSSYEQYF.

The chain has TRBV19 and TRBJ1-6, with 8 bases aligning to TRBD1. The CDR3 is 13 residues long. Trimming removed 11 bases from V and 7 bases from J; junction bases left unmatched: 7. Germline V gene sequence: CDR1 LNHDA, CDR2 SQIVND (reference sequence). Written as DNA, the CDR3 is TGTGCCGCGCAACGACAGGGGAATTCACCCCTCCACTTT. Translated: CAAQRQGNSPLHF.

The V and J genes are TRBV7-8 and TRBJ2-5; 8 nucleotides agree with TRBD2. This CDR3 region has 15 residues. In germline, CDR1 is SGHVS, CDR2 FQNEAQ. Trimming cost V 5 bases and J 0 bases; bases outside gene matches: 5. The chain's CDR3 is CASSASGLYQETQYF. CDR3 nucleotides: TGTGCCAGCAGCGCTAGCGGGTTGTACCAAGAGACCCAGTACTTC.

The chain links TRBV2 to TRBJ1-5; the D gene is possibly TRBD1 (5 bases). The CDR3 has 14 residues. Germline CDR1 SNHLY, CDR2 FYNNEI. Trimming pared 6 bases from V and 1 base from J, leaving 10 bases between. The CDR3 here is CASRAGRSNQPQHF. In DNA, the CDR3 is TGTGCCAGCAGGGCGGGACGGAGCAATCAGCCCCAGCATTTT.

This clone was seen a handful of times. The genes are TRBV19 and TRBJ1-5; D perhaps matches TRBD1 (6 bases). The CDR3 has 15 amino acids. Germline-derived CDR1 and CDR2 are LNHDA and SQIVND (reference sequence). V shed 10 bases and J shed 1 base, with 17 bases lying between them. The CDR3 DNA reads TGTGCCACTCAAACCCGACAGGAAAGCAATCAGCCCCAGCATTTT. Translated, it gives CATQTRQESNQPQHF.

V gene TRBV9 combines with J gene TRBJ2-1; 7 bases fit TRBD2. The CDR3 contains 15 residues. V lost 0 bases, J lost 10 bases, and 10 bases stayed unmatched. Germline V gene lookup returns CDR1 SGDLS and CDR2 YYNGEE. CDR3: CASSVEPGGSEEQFF. Written as DNA, the CDR3 is TGTGCCAGCAGCGTAGAACCCGGGGGGTCGGAGGAGCAGTTCTTC.